The 19 T cell receptor beta chains listed next were all sequenced from one sample in a study of spatial heterogeneity in lung cancer. TCRdb ran MiXCR on the 5' RACE reads and lists one entry per CDR3 protein. The table records 25,000 to 35,000 distinct CDR3 sequences, roughly 8% of them present only once. Indicated time point: sample taken at primary tumor resection. Without sorting, whole RNA was sequenced from tumor, nontumor lung or frozen PBMC. The specimen was PBMCs, collected at surgery. The receptors here all came from a female donor with early-stage non-small cell lung cancer.

This clonotype was recorded many times. The V call is TRBV15, the J call TRBJ2-1; D perhaps matches TRBD2 (5 bases). V lost 0 bases and J lost 10, with 13 bases in between. Germline CDR1 and CDR2: LNHNV and YYDKDF (reference sequence). The CDR3 totals 14 residues. The CDR3 region has the DNA TGTGCCACCAGCAGAGATCGGGTAGCGCAAGAGCAGTTCTTC. It translates to CATSRDRVAQEQFF.

A note on this clonotype: Sequence at one end of the junction differs from germline and may be a read error. The CDR3 DNA reads as TGCAGTGCTAGAGATCTGGGGAACGCTGAAGCTTTCTTT. Translation: CSARDLGNAEAFF. This chain links TRBV20-1 with TRBJ1-1; D call uncertain. CDR1 is DFQATT, CDR2 SNEGSKA, per germline (reference sequence). There are 13 residues in the CDR3.

This clonotype was seen repeatedly, ten times or more. This sequence joins TRBV6-2 or TRBV6-3 and TRBJ1-5; D may be TRBD1 (6 bases). The V and J ends lost 6 bases and 4 bases respectively, with 16 bases between them. Per germline, CDR1 MNHEY and CDR2 SVGEGT. This CDR3 is 15 amino acids long. CDR3 nucleotide sequence: TGTGCCAGCAGGACGTCACAGGGACGAAATCAGCCCCAGCATTTT. This encodes CASRTSQGRNQPQHF.

This clonotype was counted many times. The V and J genes are TRBV11-2 and TRBJ1-6, with 7 bases identical to TRBD1. The ends lost 3 bases at V and 6 bases at J; junction bases unmatched: 8. The CDR3 consists of 16 residues. CDR1 and CDR2 from the germline V gene are SGHAT and FQNNGV. The CDR3 nucleotides read TGTGCCAGCAGCTTCCTGGGACAGTCTCCTAATTCACCCCTCCACTTT. Translating gives CASSFLGQSPNSPLHF.

The chain is built from TRBV6-5 and TRBJ1-1; D remains unclear. The CDR3 covers 17 residues. Deletions cut 3 bases from V and 5 bases from J, with 22 bases between. Per germline, CDR1 MNHEY and CDR2 SVGAGI. The CDR3 region has the DNA TGTGCCAGCAGTTATAGACCAGAAAGCCCTTATTTGACTGAAGCTTTCTTT. Translation gives CASSYRPESPYLTEAFF.

V usage is TRBV7-8 and J usage is TRBJ2-1, with D hard to call. The CDR3 runs 14 residues. Looked up from germline, CDR1 is SGHVS and CDR2 is FQNEAQ. The V end was cut by 6 bases, the J end by 2 bases, with 11 bases between. The CDR3 DNA is TGTGCCAGCAGTTCTCGATTTCCCTACAATGAGCAGTTCTTC. This codes for CASSSRFPYNEQFF.

V usage is TRBV6-2 or TRBV6-3 and J usage is TRBJ1-2; no reliable D call. CDR3 length equals 12 residues. The V and J ends lost 2 bases and 5 bases respectively, with 6 bases between them. Germline loops: CDR1 MNHEY, CDR2 SVGEGT. The CDR3 spells CASSYAGYGYTF. CDR3 bases: TGTGCCAGCAGTTACGCGGGGTATGGCTACACCTTC.

There are many counts of this clonotype. The chain joins TRBV27 to TRBJ2-5; D is ambiguous. V gave up 0 bases and J gave up 1 base, with 6 bases separating them. Germline V gene sequence: CDR1 MNHEY, CDR2 SMNVEV (reference sequence). This CDR3 region has 14 residues. In DNA form, the CDR3 reads TGTGCCAGCAGTTTATCGCACCTCCAAGAGACCCAGTACTTC. Translated, it gives CASSLSHLQETQYF.

This clonotype occurred many times. The V call is TRBV6-2 or TRBV6-3, the J call TRBJ2-7; 10 bases align to TRBD2. J gave up 3 bases and V 4 bases, and 0 bases lay outside the gene matches. From germline, CDR1 is MNHEY and CDR2 SVGEGT. The CDR3 extends over 13 amino acids. The CDR3 sequence: CASSSSGSYEQYV. The CDR3 coding sequence is TGTGCCAGCAGTTCTAGCGGGAGCTACGAGCAGTACGTC.

This clonotype came up a few times. The chain joins TRBV9 to TRBJ2-1, with a possible D match to TRBD1 (5 bases). The CDR3 contains 14 residues. CDR1 and CDR2 from the germline V gene are SGDLS and YYNGEE. The germline V and J ends were trimmed by 1 base and 5 bases, with 10 bases remaining between them. The CDR3 sequence is CASSVQGRDNEQFF. CDR3 DNA: TGTGCCAGCAGCGTACAGGGAAGAGACAATGAGCAGTTCTTC.

This clonotype was detected ten times or more. This sequence joins TRBV19 and TRBJ2-1, with 15 bases lining up with TRBD2. Germline CDR1 LNHDA, CDR2 SQIVND (reference sequence). After removal of 6 bases from V and 1 base from J, the junction contained 7 bases not matched to a gene. This CDR3 is built from 18 residues. The CDR3 protein is CASSKGLAGGPSYNEQFF. As DNA, the CDR3 is TGTGCCAGTAGCAAGGGACTAGCGGGAGGCCCATCCTACAATGAGCAGTTCTTC.

This clonotype was recorded many times. The genes are TRBV4-3 and TRBJ2-3; 8 bases align to TRBD2. Germline CDR1 reads LGHNA; CDR2 reads YSLEER. The junction had 2 bases not matched to a gene; V was cut back by 0 bases and J by 0 bases. This CDR3 has 16 amino acids. CDR3 nucleotide sequence: TGCGCCAGCAGCCAAGAGGGACTAGGGAGCACAGATACGCAGTATTTT. The encoded protein is CASSQEGLGSTDTQYF.

The J gene is TRBJ2-1, the V gene TRBV29-1; D is unresolved. CDR1 and CDR2 (germline): SQVTM, ANQGSEA. The V and J ends lost 2 bases and 8 bases respectively, with 16 bases between them. CDR3 length equals 14 residues. Written as DNA, the CDR3 is TGCAGCGTTGAAAGTCAGTCGGTATTCGATGAGCAGTTCTTC. Translating gives CSVESQSVFDEQFF.

This clonotype was observed many times. V gene TRBV7-9 combines with J gene TRBJ2-7; D gene uncertain. Germline V CDR1 and CDR2: SEHNR, FQNEAQ (reference sequence). The V and J ends lost 5 bases and 3 bases respectively, with 8 bases between them. The CDR3 is made up of 12 amino acids. CDR3 residues: CASSPIGYEQYV. The CDR3 DNA is TGTGCCAGCAGCCCCATAGGCTACGAGCAGTACGTC.

This rearrangement joins TRBV6-2 or TRBV6-3 to TRBJ1-2; D is possibly TRBD1 (5 bases). There are 12 residues in the CDR3. The V gene's germline CDR1 is MNHEY and CDR2 SVGEGT. CDR3 DNA sequence: TGTGCGACCGATGGGGCCTCTGCCGGCTACACCTTC. It yields the protein CATDGASAGYTF.

This clonotype was picked up many times. V usage is TRBV4-1 and J usage is TRBJ2-3; TRBD2 agrees at 8 bases. V shed 0 bases, J shed 2 bases, and the junction held 4 bases outside the gene matches. Germline V gives CDR1 MGHRA, CDR2 YSYEKL. There are 16 residues in the CDR3. CDR3 sequence: CASSQETGGVTDTQYF. CDR3 bases: TGCGCCAGCAGCCAAGAGACGGGAGGGGTCACAGATACGCAGTATTTT.

In this sample, this clonotype turned up many times. The genes are TRBV16 and TRBJ2-7; D possibly corresponds to TRBD2 (5 bases). From germline, CDR1 is KGHSY and CDR2 FQNENV. V shed 1 base and J shed 6 bases, with 13 bases lying between them. The CDR3 covers 14 residues. CDR3 sequence reads: CASSQLSSTGEQYV. CDR3 DNA: TGTGCCAGCAGCCAATTGTCTAGCACGGGCGAGCAGTACGTC.

The chain carries TRBV28 and TRBJ1-2, with unresolved D. Germline V gives CDR1 MDHEN, CDR2 SYDVKM. This CDR3 has 13 residues. V was clipped by 1 base and J by 11 bases, with 14 bases between them. The CDR3 reads CASSLFNGFGYTF. The DNA for the CDR3 is TGTGCCAGCAGTTTATTTAACGGGTTTGGTTACACCTTC.

At least ten counts were recorded for this clonotype. This chain links TRBV14 with TRBJ2-2; D call uncertain. The length of the CDR3 is 14 residues. The V gene's germline CDR1 is SGHDN and CDR2 FVKESK. With 7 bases removed from V and 0 bases from J, the gap between germline ends came to 9 bases. CDR3 sequence: CASNRAANTGELFF. The DNA of the CDR3 is TGTGCCAGCAACCGGGCCGCGAACACCGGGGAGCTGTTTTTT.